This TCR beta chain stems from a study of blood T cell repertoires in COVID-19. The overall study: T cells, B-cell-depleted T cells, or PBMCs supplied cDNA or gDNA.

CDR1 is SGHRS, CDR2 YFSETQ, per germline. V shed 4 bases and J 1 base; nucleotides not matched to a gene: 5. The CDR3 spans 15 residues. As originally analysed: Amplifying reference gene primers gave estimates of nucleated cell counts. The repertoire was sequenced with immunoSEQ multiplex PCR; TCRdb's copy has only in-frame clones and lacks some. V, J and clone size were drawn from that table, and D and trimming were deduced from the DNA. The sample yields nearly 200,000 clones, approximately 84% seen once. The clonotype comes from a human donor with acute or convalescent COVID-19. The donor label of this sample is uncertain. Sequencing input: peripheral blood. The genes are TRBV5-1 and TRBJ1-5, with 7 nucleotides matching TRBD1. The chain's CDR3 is CASSEGAESNQPQHF. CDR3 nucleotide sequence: TGCGCCAGCAGCGAGGGGGCAGAGAGCAATCAGCCCCAGCATTTT. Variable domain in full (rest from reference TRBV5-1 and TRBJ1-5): KAGVTQTPRYLIKTRGQQVTLSCSPISGHRSVSWYQQTPGQGLQFLFEYFSETQRNKGNFPGRFSGRQFSNSRSEMNVSTLELGDSALYLCASSEGAESNQPQHFGDGTRLSIL.